The entry below gives a single T cell receptor beta chain sequence along with its context. Its antigen is still unknown. Antigen-specific CD4+ T cells were expanded with viral peptide pools in the ViraFEST assay before sequencing. With more than 9 days of culture completed, CD4+ T cells were isolated. The person was diagnosed with PCR-confirmed SARS-CoV-2 infection between March and December 2020. Negative control cultures were established using an HIV-1 Nef peptide pool. Data came from immunoSEQ multiplex PCR; TCRdb stores just in-frame clones and leaves some out. The sample includes roughly 73,000 clones, 60% to 75% seen only once; the top ten take over 4.5%. These data originate in a study of vaccination effects on CD4 cells after COVID-19. V was cut by 3 bases and J by 4 bases, with 15 bases left in between. Germline loops: CDR1 KGHSH, CDR2 LQKENI. CDR3 length: 15 residues. Broader study findings: A shortage of convalescent patients and an absence of early post-infection timepoints characterized the study. By a late point after vaccination, infection- and vaccine-induced clones had shrunk markedly through clonal contraction.

The chain employs TRBV18 and TRBJ1-2, with D tentatively TRBD1 (5 bases). This TCR derives from a human donor who had a prior SARS-CoV-2 infection. Sample: CD4+ T cells from PBMCs cultured with HIV peptides, taken before COVID-19 vaccination. Subset given: HIV-1 Nef peptide pool negative control/reference culture. The CDR3: CASSPGTGPSYGYTF. CDR3 DNA: TGTGCCAGCTCACCGGGGACGGGGCCATCCTATGGCTACACCTTC.